These T cell receptor beta chains were read from a single sample in a study of blood T cell repertoires in COVID-19. Generated by immunoSEQ multiplex PCR, the TCRdb table keeps only in-frame clones and is missing some. The sample contains approximately 210,000 clones, 89% of which appear only once. The material sequenced was peripheral blood. The receptors here all came from a woman between 40 and 55 years old with acute or convalescent COVID-19. CDR3s include the opening cysteine and the closing phenylalanine or tryptophan. Fields, in order: CDR3 length, clone size, D gene, V gene, J gene, CDR3 protein, CDR3 DNA. A D gene is named only where the DNA matches it firmly. Part of the rows lack a size; the others show once, few, many or a class for expanded clones.

>15|-|TRBD1|TRBV27|TRBJ1-1
CASSLGTGRDTEAFF
TGTGCCAGCAGCCTTGGGACAGGGCGGGACACTGAAGCTTTCTTT
>11|-|-|TRBV3-1/TRBV3-2|TRBJ1-2
CASSPGYGYTF
TGTGCCAGCAGCCCCGGGTATGGCTACACCTTC
>18|-|TRBD2|TRBV11-2|TRBJ2-2
CASRTPLVAGVSTGELFF
TGTGCCAGCAGGACTCCCTTAGTAGCGGGGGTTTCAACCGGGGAGCTGTTTTTT
>16|-|-|TRBV19|TRBJ1-4
CASSIPRGATNEKLFF
TGTGCCAGTAGTATACCCCGGGGAGCAACTAATGAAAAACTGTTTTTT
>15|-|TRBD1|TRBV5-1|TRBJ1-1
CASSGGQGLNTEAFF
TGCGCCAGCAGCGGCGGACAGGGATTAAACACTGAAGCTTTCTTT
>15|-|TRBD1|TRBV6-5|TRBJ1-2
CASSAGQRIPYGYTF
TGTGCCAGCAGCGCGGGACAGCGGATACCCTATGGCTACACCTTC
>14|-|TRBD1|TRBV5-1|TRBJ1-1
CASSVGQGNTEAFF
TGCGCCAGCAGCGTAGGACAGGGCAACACTGAAGCTTTCTTT
>15|-|TRBD1|TRBV19|TRBJ1-5
CASTLGQGGNQPQHF
TGTGCCAGTACACTGGGACAGGGAGGCAATCAGCCCCAGCATTTT
>14|once|-|TRBV3-1/TRBV3-2|TRBJ2-2
CASSQDARFGELFF
TGTGCCAGCAGCCAAGATGCGAGGTTCGGGGAGCTGTTTTTT
>15|-|-|TRBV27|TRBJ1-6
CASSQQVLRNSPLHF
TGTGCCAGCAGTCAACAGGTTTTGAGGAATTCACCCCTCCACTTT
>13|-|-|TRBV5-4|TRBJ2-5
CASIPQGSQTQYF
TGTGCCAGCATCCCTCAGGGTAGTCAGACCCAGTACTTC
>13|-|-|TRBV19|TRBJ2-3
CASSIRQGDTQYF
TGTGCCAGTAGTATAAGGCAGGGAGATACGCAGTATTTT
>14|few|-|TRBV6-5|TRBJ1-4
CASSYRRDGEKLFF
TGTGCCAGCAGTTACCGGAGGGATGGGGAAAAACTGTTTTTT
>17|-|-|TRBV24-1|TRBJ2-3
CATAGRGFRTVPDTQYF
TGTGCCACTGCAGGTCGTGGGTTTAGGACAGTCCCAGATACGCAGTATTTT
>16|-|TRBD1|TRBV5-5|TRBJ2-3
CASSWGTGLGEDTQYF
TGTGCCAGCAGCTGGGGGACAGGGCTAGGTGAAGATACGCAGTATTTT
>14|-|TRBD2|TRBV5-1|TRBJ2-5
CASSRAGGPETQYF
TGCGCCAGCAGCCGAGCGGGGGGCCCGGAGACCCAGTACTTC
>13|-|-|TRBV7-3|TRBJ2-2
CASSYGAGGELFF
TGTGCCAGCAGCTATGGAGCGGGCGGGGAGCTGTTTTTT